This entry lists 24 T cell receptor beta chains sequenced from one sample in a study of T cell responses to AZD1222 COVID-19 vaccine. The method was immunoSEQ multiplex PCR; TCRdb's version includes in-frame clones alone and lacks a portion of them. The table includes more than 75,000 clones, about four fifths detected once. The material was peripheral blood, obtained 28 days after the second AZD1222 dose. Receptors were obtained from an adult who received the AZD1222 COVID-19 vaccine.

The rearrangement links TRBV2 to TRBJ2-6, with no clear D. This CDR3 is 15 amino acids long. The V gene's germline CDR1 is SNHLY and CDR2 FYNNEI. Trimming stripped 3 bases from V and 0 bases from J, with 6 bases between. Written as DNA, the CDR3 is TGTGCCAGCAGTGACCGCCGCTCTGGGGCCAACGTCCTGACTTTC. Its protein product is CASSDRRSGANVLTF.

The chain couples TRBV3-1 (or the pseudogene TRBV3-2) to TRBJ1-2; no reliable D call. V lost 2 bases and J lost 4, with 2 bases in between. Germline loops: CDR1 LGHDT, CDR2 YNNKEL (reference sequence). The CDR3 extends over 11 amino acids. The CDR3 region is CASSQSYGYTF. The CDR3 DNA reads TGTGCCAGCAGCCAAAGCTATGGCTACACCTTC.

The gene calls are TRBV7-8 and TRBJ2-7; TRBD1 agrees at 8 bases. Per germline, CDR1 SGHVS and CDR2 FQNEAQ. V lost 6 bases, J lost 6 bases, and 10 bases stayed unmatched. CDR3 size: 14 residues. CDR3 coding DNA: TGTGCCAGCAGTCGACGGGACAGGTCATCCGAGCAGTACTTC. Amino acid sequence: CASSRRDRSSEQYF.

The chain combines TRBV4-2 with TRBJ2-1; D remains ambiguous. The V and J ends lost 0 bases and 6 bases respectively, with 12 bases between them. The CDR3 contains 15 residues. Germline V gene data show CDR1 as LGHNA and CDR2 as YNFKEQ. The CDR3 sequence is CASSQEFSTTNEQFF. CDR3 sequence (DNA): TGTGCCAGCAGCCAAGAGTTCAGTACGACCAATGAGCAGTTCTTC.

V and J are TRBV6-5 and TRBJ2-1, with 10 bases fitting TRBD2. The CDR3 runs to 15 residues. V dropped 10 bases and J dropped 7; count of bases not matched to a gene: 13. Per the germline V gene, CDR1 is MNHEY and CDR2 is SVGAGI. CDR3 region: CATQSGTSENNEQFF. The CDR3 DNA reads TGTGCCACCCAATCCGGGACTAGCGAGAATAATGAGCAGTTCTTC.

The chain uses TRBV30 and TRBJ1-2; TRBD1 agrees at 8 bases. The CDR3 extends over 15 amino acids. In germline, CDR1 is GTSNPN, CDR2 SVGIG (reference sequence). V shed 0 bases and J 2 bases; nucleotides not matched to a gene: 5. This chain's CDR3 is CAWSVRDRRNYGYTF. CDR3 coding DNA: TGTGCCTGGAGTGTTCGGGACAGGAGGAACTATGGCTACACCTTC.

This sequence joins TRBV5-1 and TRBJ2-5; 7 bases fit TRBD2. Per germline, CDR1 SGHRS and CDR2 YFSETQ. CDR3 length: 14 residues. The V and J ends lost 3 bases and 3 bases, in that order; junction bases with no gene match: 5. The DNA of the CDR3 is TGCGCCAGCAGCTCGAGTCTAGCGGAAGAGACCCAGTACTTC. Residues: CASSSSLAEETQYF.

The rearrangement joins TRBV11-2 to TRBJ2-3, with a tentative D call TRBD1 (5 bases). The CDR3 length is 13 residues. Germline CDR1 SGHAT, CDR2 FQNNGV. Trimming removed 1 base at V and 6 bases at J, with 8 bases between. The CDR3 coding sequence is TGTGCCAGCAGCTTAGGTGCAGGGGATACGCAGTATTTT. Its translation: CASSLGAGDTQYF.

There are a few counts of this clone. The CDR3 loop reads CASSTAKTGDTEAFF. CDR3 DNA sequence: TGTGCCAGCAGCACGGCAAAAACAGGGGACACTGAAGCTTTCTTT. The rearrangement joins TRBV21-1 to TRBJ1-1; the table's D gene call, TRBD1, was not cross checked with the DNA. TRBV21-1 is a pseudogene segment. This CDR3 is 15 amino acids long.

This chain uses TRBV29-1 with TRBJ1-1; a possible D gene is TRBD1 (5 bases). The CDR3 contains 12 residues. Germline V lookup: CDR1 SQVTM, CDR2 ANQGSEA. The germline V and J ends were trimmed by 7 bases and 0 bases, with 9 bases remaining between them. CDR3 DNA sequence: TGCAGCGCCGGGACGGTGAACACTGAAGCTTTCTTT. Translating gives CSAGTVNTEAFF.

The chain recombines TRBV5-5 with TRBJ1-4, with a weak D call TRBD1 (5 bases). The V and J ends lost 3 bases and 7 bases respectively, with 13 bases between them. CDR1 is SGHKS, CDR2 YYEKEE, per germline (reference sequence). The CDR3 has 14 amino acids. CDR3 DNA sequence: TGTGCCAGCAGCTGGATGGACAAAGGTGAAAAACTGTTTTTT. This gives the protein CASSWMDKGEKLFF.

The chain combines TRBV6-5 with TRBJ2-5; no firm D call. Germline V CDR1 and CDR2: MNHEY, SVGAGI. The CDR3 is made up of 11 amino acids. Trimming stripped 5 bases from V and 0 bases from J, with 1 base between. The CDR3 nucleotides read TGTGCCAGCAGTAACCAAGAGACCCAGTACTTC. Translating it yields CASSNQETQYF.

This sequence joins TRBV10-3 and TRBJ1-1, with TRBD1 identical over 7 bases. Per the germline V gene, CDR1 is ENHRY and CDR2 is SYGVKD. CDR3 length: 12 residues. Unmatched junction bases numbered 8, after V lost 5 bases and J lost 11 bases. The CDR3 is CAISPATGWAFF. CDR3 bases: TGTGCCATCAGTCCCGCGACAGGGTGGGCTTTCTTT.

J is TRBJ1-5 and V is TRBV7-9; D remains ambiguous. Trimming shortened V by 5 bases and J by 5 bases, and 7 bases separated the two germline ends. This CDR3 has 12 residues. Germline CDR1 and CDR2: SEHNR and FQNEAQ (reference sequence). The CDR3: CASSLVDQPQHF. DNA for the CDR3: TGTGCCAGCAGCCTAGTAGATCAGCCCCAGCATTTT. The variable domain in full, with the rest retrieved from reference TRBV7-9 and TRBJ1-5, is DTGVSQNPRHKITKRGQNVTFRCDPISEHNRLYWYRQTLGQGPEFLTYFQNEAQLEKSRLLSDRFSAERPKGSFSTLEIQRTEQGDSAMYLCASSLVDQPQHFGDGTRLSIL.

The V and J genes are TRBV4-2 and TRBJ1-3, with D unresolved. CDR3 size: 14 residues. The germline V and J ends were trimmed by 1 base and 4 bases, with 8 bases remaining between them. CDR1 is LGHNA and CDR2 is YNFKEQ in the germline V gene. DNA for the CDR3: TGTGCCAGCAGCCAAGTGGGTTCGGGAAACACCATATATTTT. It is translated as CASSQVGSGNTIYF.

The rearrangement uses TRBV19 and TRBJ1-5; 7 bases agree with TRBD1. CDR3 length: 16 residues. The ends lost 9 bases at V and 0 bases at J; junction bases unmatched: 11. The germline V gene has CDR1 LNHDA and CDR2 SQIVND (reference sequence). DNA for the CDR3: TGTGCCAGCACGACAGGGCACCTTTATAGCAATCAGCCCCAGCATTTT. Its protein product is CASTTGHLYSNQPQHF.

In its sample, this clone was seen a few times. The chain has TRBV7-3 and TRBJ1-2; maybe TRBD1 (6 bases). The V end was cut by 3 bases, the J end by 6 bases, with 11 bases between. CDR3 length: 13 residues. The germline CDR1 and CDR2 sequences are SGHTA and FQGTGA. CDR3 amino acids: CASSLGGADGYTF. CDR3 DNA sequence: TGTGCCAGCAGCTTGGGGGGCGCGGATGGCTACACCTTC.

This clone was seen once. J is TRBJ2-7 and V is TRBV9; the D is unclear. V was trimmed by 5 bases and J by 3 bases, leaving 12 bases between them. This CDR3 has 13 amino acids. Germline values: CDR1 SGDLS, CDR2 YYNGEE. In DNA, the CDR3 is TGTGCCAGCAGGACCCCTAGGTACTACGAGCAGTACTTC. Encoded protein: CASRTPRYYEQYF. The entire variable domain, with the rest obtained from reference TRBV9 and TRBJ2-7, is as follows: DSGVTQTPKHLITATGQRVTLRCSPRSGDLSVYWYQQSLDQGLQFLIQYYNGEERAKGNILERFSAQQFPDLHSELNLSSLELGDSALYFCASRTPRYYEQYFGPGTRLTVT.

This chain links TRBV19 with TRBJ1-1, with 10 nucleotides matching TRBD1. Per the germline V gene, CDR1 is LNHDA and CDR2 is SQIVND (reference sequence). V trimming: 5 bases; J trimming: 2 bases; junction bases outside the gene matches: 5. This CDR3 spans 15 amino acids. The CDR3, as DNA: TGTGCCAGTAGTGCGGGACAGGGGCTTAACACTGAAGCTTTCTTT. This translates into CASSAGQGLNTEAFF.

The CDR3 DNA reads as TGTGCCAGCAGCCGGCCGGGACAGGGATCGATCACCCATGGCTACACCTTC. Translation: CASSRPGQGSITHGYTF. V gene TRBV28 combines with J gene TRBJ1-2; 9 positions match TRBD1. V lost 6 bases and J lost 6; bases outside the gene matches: 17. The CDR3 is made up of 17 amino acids. From germline, CDR1 is MDHEN and CDR2 SYDVKM.

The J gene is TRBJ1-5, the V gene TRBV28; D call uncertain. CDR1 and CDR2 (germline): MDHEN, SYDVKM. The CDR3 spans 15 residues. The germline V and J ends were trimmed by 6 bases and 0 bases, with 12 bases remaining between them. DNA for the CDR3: TGTGCCAGCAGCCACGGCGGCCGTAGCAATCAGCCCCAGCATTTT. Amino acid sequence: CASSHGGRSNQPQHF.

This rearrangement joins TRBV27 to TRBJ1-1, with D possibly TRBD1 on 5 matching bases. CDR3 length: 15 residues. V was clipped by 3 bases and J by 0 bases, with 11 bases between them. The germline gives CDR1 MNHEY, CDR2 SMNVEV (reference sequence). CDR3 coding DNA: TGTGCCAGCAGTTTGATGGGGGGGTTGAACACTGAAGCTTTCTTT. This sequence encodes CASSLMGGLNTEAFF.

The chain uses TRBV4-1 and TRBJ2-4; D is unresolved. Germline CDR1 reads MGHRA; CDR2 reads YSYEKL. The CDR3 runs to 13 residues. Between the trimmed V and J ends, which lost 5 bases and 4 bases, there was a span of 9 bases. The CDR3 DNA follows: TGCGCCAGCAGCTCTTGGACGAAAAACATTCAGTACTTC. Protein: CASSSWTKNIQYF.

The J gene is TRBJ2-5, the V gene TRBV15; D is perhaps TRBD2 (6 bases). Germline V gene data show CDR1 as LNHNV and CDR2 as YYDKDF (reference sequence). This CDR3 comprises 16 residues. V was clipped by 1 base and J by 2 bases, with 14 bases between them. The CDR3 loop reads CATSRVGGFVQETQYF. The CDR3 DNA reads TGTGCCACCAGCAGAGTGGGGGGTTTCGTGCAAGAGACCCAGTACTTC. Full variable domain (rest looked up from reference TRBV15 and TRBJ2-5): DAMVIQNPRYQVTQFGKPVTLSCSQTLNHNVMYWYQQKSSQAPKLLFHYYDKDFNNEADTPDNFQSRRPNTSFCFLDIRSPGLGDTAMYLCATSRVGGFVQETQYFGPGTRLLVL.